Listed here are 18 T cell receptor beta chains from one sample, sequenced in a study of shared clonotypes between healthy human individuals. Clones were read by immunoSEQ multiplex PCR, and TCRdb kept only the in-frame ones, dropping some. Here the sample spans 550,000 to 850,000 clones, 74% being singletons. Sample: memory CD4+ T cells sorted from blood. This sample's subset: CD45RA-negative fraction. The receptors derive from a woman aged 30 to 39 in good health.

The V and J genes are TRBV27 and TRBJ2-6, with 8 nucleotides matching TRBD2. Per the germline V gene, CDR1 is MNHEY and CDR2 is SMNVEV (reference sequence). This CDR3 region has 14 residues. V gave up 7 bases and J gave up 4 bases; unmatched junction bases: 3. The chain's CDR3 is CASTRTSGANVLTF. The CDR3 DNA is TGTGCCAGCACCCGGACTAGCGGGGCCAACGTCCTGACTTTC.

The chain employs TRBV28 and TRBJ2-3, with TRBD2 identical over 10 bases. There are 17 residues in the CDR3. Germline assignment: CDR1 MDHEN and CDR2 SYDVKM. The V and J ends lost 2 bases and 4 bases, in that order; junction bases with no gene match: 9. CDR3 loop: CASSLSGLAGVSDTQYF. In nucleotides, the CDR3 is TGTGCCAGCAGTTTAAGTGGCCTAGCGGGAGTTTCAGATACGCAGTATTTT.

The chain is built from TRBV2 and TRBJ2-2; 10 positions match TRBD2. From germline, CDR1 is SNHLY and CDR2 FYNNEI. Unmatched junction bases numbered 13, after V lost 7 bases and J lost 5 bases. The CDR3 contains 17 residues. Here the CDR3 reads CASTGSSGSLLTGELFF. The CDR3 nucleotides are TGTGCCAGCACTGGTTCTAGCGGGAGTCTTTTAACCGGGGAGCTGTTTTTT.

DNA of the CDR3: TGTGCCAGCAGTCACCCGGGACAGGGGGCGTCGGGCAATCAGCCCCAGCATTTT. Translating it yields CASSHPGQGASGNQPQHF. This chain connects TRBV28 to TRBJ1-5, with 12 bases that match TRBD1. Per germline, CDR1 MDHEN and CDR2 SYDVKM. This CDR3 is 18 amino acids long. J lost 2 bases, V lost 5 bases, and 10 bases had no gene match.

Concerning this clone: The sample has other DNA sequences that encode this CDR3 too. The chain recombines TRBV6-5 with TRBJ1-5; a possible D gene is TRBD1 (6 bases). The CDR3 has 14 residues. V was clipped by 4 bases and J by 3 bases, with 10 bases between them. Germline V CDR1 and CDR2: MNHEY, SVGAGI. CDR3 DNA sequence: TGTGCCAGCAGTTTGGGGGGCTCCAATCAGCCCCAGCATTTT. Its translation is CASSLGGSNQPQHF.

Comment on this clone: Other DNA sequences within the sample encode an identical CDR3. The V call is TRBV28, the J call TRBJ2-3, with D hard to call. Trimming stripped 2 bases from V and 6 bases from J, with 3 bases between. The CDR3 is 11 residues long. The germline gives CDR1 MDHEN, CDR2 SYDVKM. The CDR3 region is CASSLRDTQYF. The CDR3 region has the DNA TGTGCCAGCAGTTTACGGGATACGCAGTATTTT.

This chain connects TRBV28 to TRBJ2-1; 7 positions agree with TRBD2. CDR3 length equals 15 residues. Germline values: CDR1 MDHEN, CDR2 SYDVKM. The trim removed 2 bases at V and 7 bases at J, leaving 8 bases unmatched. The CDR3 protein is CASSLRGRAANEQFF. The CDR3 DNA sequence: TGTGCCAGCAGTTTACGAGGGAGGGCTGCTAATGAGCAGTTCTTC.

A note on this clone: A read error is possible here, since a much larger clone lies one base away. The CDR3 bases are TGTGCCAGCAGTGAGAGGTCTGGGGCCAACGTCCTGACTTTC. The encoded protein is CASSERSGANVLTF. This sequence joins TRBV25-1 and TRBJ2-6; no clear D. CDR1 is MGHDK and CDR2 is SYGVNS in the germline V gene. The CDR3 has 14 amino acids. V was shortened by 3 bases and J by 1 base, with 4 bases between the two germline ends. Supplemented by reference TRBV25-1 and TRBJ2-6, the full variable domain reads EADIYQTPRYLVIGTGKKITLECSQTMGHDKMYWYQQDPGMELHLIHYSYGVNSTEKGDLSSESTVSRIRTEHFPLTLESARPSHTSQYLCASSERSGANVLTFGAGSRLTVL.

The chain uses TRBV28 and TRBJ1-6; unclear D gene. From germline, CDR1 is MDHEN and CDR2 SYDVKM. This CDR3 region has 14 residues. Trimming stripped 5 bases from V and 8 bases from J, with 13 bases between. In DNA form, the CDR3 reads TGTGCCAGCAGTAAGGGAGGAGGTCATTCACCCCTCCACTTT. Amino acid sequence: CASSKGGGHSPLHF.

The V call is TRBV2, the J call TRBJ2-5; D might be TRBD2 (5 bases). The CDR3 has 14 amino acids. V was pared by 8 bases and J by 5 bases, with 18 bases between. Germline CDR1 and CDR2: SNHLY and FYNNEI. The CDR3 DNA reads TGTGCCAGCCGGATGGAGGCATCCGGGGAGACCCAGTACTTC. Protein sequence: CASRMEASGETQYF.

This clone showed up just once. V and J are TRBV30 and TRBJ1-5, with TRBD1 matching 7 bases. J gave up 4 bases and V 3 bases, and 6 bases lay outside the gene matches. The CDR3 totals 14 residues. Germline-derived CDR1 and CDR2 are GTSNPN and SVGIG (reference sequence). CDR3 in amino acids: CAWREGQSNQPQHF. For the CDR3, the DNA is TGTGCCTGGAGGGAGGGACAGTCAAATCAGCCCCAGCATTTT.

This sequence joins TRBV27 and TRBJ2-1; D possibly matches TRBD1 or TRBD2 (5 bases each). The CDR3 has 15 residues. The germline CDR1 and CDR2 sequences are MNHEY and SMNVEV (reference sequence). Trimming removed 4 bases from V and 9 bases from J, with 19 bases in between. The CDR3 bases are TGTGCCAGCAGTTCCGGGACCCCCGGAAGAGTTGAGCAGTTCTTC. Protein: CASSSGTPGRVEQFF.

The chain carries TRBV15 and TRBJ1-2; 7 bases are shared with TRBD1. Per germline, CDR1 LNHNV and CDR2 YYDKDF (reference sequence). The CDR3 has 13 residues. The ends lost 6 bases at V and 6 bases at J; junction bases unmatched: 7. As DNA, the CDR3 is TGTGCCACCAGGCCCGGGACAGACAATGGCTACACCTTC. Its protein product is CATRPGTDNGYTF.

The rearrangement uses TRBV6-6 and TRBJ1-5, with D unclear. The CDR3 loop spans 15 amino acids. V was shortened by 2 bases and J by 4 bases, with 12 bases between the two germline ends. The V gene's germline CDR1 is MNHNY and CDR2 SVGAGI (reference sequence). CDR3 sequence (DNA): TGTGCCAGCAGTTACAAAGGTCAGACAAATCAGCCCCAGCATTTT. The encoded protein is CASSYKGQTNQPQHF.

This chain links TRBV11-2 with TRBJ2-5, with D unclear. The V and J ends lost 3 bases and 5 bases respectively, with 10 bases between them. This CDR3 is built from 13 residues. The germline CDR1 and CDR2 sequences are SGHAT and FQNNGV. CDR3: CASSLARAETQYF. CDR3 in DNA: TGTGCCAGCAGCTTGGCAAGGGCGGAGACCCAGTACTTC.

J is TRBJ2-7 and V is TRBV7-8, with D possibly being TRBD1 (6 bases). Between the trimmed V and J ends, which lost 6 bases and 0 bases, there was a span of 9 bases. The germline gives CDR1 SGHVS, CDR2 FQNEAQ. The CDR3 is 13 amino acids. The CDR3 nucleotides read TGTGCCAGCAGACCCAGGGGCTCCTACGAGCAGTACTTC. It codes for CASRPRGSYEQYF.

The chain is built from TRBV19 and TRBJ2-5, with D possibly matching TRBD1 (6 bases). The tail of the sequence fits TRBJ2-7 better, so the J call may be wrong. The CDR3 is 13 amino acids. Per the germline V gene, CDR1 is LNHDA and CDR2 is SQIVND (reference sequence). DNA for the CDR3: TGTGCCAGTAGTACCAGCTGGACAGACGAGCAGTACTTC. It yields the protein CASSTSWTDEQYF.

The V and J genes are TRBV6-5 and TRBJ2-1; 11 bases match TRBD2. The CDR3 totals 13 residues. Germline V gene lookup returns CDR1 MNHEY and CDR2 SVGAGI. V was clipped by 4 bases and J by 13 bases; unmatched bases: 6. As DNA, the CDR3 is TGTGCCAGCAGTTCGTGGACTAGCGGGCGCCAGTTCTTC. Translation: CASSSWTSGRQFF.